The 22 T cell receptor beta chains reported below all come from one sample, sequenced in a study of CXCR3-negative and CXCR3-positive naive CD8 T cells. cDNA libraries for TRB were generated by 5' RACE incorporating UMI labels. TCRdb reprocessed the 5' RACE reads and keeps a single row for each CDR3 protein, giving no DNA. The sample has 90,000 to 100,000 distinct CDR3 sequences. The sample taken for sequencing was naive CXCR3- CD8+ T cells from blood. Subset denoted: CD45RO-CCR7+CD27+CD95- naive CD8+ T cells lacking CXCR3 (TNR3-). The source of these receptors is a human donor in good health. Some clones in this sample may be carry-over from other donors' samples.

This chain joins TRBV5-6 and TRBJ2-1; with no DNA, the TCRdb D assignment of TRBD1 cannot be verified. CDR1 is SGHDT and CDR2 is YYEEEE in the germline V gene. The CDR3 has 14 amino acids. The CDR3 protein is CASSPTRGWDEQFF.

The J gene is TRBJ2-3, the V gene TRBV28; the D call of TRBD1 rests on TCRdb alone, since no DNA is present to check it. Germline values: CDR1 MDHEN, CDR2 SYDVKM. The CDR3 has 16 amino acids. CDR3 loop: CASSPQGWRGTDTQYF.

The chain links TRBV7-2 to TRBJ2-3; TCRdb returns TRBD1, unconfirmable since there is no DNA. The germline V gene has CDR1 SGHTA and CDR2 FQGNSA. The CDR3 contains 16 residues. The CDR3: CASSFETGGWTDTQYF.

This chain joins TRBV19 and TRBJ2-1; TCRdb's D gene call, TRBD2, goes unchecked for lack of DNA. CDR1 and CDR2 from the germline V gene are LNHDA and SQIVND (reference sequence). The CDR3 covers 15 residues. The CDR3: CASKAGSGTYNEQFF.

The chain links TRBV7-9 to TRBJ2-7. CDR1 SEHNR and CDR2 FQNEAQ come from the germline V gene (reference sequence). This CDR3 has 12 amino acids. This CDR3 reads CASSLGVDEQYF.

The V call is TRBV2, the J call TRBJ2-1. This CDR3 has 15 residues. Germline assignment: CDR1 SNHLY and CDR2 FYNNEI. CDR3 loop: CASSFDSSSYNEQFF.

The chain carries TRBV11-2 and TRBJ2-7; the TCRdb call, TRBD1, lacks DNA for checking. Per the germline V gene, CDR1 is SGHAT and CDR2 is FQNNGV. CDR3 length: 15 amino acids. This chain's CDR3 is CASSLGLGPRDEQYF.

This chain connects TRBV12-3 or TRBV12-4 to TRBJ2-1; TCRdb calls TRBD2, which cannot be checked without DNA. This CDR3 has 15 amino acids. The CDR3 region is CASSFFAGAYNEQFF.

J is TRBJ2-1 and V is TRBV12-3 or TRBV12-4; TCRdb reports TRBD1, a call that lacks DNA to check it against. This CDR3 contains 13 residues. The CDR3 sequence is CASSLDRVDEQFF.

CDR3 region: CASSPPAGPNYGYTF. This chain links TRBV18 with TRBJ1-2; TCRdb lists TRBD1, though no DNA is available to test this call. Looked up from germline, CDR1 is KGHSH and CDR2 is LQKENI. The CDR3 sequence is 15 residues long. Together with reference TRBV18 and TRBJ1-2, the CDR3 gives the full variable domain: NAGVMQNPRHLVRRRGQEARLRCSPMKGHSHVYWYRQLPEEGLKFMVYLQKENIIDESGMPKERFSAEFPKEGPSILRIQQVVRGDSAAYFCASSPPAGPNYGYTFGSGTRLTVV.

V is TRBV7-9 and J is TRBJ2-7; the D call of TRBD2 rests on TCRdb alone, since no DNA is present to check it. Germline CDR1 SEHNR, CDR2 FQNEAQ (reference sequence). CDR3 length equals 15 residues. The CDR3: CASSPSHEGFYEQYF.

CDR3: CASSVLGGTGETQYF. This chain links TRBV10-1 with TRBJ2-5; the TCRdb call, TRBD1, lacks DNA for checking. The CDR3 extends over 15 amino acids. The germline gives CDR1 WNHNN, CDR2 SYGVQD (reference sequence).

CDR3 protein: CASSYDRGPTEAFF. The chain is built from TRBV6-5 and TRBJ1-1; the TRBD1 assignment by TCRdb is unverifiable without DNA. Germline V gene data show CDR1 as MNHEY and CDR2 as SVGAGI. The CDR3 covers 14 residues.

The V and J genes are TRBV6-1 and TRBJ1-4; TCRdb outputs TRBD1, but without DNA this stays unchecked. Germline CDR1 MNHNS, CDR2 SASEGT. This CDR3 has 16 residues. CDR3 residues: CASSEFPGGQSEKLFF.

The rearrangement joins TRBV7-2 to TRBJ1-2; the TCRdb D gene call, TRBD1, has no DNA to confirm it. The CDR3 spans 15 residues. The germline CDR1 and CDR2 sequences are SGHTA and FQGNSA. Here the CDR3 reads CASTLWGAELNGYTF.

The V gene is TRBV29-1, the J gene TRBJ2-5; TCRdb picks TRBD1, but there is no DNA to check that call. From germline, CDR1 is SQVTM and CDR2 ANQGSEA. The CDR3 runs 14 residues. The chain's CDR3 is CSVEWAAGKETQYF.

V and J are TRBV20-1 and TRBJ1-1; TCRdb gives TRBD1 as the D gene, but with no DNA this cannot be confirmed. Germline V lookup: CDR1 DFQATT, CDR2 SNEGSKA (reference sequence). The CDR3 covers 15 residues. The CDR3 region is CSARDPDRANTEAFF.

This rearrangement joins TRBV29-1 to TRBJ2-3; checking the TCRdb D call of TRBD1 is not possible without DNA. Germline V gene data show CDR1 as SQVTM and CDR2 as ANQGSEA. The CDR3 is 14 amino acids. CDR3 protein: CSVAGQGLGDTQYF.

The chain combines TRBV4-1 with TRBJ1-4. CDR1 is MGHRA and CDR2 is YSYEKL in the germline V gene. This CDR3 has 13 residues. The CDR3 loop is CASSQDLMGKLFF.

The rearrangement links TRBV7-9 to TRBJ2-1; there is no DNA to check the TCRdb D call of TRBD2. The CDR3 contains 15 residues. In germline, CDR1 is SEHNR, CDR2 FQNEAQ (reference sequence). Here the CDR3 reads CASSLIVPSGAQQFF.

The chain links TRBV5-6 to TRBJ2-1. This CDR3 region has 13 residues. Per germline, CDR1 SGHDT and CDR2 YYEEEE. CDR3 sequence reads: CASSFNPDNEQFF.

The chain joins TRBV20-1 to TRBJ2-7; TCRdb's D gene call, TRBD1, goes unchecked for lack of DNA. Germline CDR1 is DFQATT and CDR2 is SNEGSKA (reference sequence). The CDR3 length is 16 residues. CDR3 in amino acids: CSARDAVRGGPYEQYF.